This T cell receptor beta chain came from a study of identical twins. Study observations and caveats: Invariant MAIT and iNKT cells are populations that could partly confound zero-insertion analyses.

The germline V gene encodes CDR1 DFQATT and CDR2 SNEGSKA (reference sequence). CDR3 size: 12 residues. The V and J ends lost 3 bases and 3 bases respectively, with 8 bases between them. After template switching added a universal primer site, the resulting cDNA carried unique molecular identifiers. One entry per CDR3 protein, called by TCRdb with MiXCR from the 5' RACE reads. The sample holds 1.5 million to 2 million distinct CDR3 sequences, around 33% seen once. This clonotype was found a few times. The antigen is undetermined. The origin of this receptor is a newborn girl in good health. The chain recombines TRBV20-1 with TRBJ1-2; D might be TRBD1 (6 bases). Sequencing was done on a sample of cord blood. This chain's CDR3 is CSASQGYYGYTF. DNA of the CDR3: TGCAGTGCTAGCCAGGGGTACTATGGCTACACCTTC.